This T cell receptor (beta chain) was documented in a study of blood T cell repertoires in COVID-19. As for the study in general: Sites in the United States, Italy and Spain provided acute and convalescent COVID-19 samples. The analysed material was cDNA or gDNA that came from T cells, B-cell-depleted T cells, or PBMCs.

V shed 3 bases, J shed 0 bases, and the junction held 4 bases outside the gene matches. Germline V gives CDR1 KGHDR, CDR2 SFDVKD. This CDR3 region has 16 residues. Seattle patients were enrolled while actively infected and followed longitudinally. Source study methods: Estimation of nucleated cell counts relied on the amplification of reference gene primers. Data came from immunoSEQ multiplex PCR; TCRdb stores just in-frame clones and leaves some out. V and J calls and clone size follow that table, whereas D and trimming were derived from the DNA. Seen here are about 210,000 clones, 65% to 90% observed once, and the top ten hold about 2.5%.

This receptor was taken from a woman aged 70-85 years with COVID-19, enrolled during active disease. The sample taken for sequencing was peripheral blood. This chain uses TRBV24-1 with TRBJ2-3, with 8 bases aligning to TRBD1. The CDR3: CATSDTGQGSTDTQYF. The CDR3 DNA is TGTGCCACCAGTGATACCGGACAGGGCAGCACAGATACGCAGTATTTT.